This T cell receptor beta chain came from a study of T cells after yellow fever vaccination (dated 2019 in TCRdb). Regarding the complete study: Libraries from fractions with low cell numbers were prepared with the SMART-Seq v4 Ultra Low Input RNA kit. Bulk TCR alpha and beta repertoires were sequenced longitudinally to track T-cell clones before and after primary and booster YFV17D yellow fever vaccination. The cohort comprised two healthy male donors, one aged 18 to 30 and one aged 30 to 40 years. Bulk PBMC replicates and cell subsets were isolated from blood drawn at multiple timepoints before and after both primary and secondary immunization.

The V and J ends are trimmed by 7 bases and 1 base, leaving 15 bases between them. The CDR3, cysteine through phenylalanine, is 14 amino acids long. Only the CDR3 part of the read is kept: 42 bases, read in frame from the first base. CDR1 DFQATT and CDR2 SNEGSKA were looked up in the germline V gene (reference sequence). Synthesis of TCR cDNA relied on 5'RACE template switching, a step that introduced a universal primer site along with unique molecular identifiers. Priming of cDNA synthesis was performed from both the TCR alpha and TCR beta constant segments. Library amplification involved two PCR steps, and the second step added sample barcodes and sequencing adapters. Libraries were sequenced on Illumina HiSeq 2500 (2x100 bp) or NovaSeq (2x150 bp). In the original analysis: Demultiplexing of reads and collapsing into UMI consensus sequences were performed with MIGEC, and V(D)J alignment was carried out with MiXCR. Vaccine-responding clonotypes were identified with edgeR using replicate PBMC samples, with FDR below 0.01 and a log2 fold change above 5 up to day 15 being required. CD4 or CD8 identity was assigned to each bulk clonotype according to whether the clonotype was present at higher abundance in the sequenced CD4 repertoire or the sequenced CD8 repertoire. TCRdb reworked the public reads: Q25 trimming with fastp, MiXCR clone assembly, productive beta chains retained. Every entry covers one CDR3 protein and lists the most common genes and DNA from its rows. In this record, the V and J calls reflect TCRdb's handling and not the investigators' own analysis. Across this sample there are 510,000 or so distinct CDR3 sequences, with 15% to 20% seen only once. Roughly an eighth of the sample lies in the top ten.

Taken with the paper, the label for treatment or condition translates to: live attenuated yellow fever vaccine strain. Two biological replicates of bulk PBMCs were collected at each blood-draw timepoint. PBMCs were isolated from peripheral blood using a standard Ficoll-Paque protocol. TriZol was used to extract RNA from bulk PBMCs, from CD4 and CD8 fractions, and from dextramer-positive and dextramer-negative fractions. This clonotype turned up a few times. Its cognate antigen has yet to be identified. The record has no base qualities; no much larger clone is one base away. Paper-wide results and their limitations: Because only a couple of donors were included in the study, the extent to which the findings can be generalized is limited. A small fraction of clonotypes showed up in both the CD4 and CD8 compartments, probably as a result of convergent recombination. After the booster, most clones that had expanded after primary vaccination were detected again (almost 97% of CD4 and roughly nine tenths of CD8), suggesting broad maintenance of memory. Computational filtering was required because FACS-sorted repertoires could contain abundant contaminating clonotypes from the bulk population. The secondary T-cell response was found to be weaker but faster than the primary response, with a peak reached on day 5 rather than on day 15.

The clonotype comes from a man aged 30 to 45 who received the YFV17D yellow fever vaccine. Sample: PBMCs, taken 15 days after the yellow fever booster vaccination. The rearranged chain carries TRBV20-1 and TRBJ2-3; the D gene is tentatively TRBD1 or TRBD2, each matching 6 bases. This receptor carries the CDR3 CSGKRGEGTDTQYF. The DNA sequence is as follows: TGCAGTGGAAAGAGGGGGGAGGGCACAGATACGCAGTATTTT.